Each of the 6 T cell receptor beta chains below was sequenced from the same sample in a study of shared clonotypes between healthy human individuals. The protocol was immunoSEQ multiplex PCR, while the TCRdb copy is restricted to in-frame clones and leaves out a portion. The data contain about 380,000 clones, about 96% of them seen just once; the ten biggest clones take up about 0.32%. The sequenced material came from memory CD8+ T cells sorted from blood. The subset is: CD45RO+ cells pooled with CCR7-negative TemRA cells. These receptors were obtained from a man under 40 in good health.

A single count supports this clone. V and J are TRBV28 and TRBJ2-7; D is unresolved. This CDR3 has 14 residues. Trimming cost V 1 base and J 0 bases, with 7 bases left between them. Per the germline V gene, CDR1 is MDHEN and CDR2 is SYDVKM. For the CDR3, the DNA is TGTGCCAGCAGTTTATCCGGTTTCTCCTACGAGCAGTACTTC. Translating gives CASSLSGFSYEQYF.

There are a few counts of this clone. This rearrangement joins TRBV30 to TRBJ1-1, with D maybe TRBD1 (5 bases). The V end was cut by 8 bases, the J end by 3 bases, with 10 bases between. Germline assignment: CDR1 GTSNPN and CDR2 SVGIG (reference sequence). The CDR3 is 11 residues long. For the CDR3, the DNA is TGTGCCGCGAGGGGTTACACTGAAGCTTTCTTT. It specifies CAARGYTEAFF. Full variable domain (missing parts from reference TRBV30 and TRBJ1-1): SQTIHQWPATLVQPVGSPLSLECTVEGTSNPNLYWYRQAAGRGLQLLFYSVGIGQISSEVPQNLSASRPQDRQFILSSKKLLLSDSGFYLCAARGYTEAFFGQGTRLTVV.

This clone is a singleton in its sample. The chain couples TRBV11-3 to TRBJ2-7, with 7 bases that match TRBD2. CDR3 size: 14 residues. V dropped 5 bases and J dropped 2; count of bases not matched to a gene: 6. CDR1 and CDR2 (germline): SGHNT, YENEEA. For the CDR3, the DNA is TGTGCCAGCAGCCCCCACCGGGAGGCCTACGAGCAGTACTTC. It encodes CASSPHREAYEQYF.

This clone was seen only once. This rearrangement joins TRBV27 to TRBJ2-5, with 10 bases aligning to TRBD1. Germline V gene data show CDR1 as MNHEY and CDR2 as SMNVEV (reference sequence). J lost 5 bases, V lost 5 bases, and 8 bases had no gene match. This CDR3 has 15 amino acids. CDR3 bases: TGTGCCAGCAGTCCGTCGACAGGGGGCGGGGAGACCCAGTACTTC. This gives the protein CASSPSTGGGETQYF.

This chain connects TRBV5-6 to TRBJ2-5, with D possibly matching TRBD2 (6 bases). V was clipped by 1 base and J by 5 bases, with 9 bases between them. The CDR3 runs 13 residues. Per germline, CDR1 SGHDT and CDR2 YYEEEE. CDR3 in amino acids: CASSLLGRETQYF. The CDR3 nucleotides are TGTGCCAGCAGCTTGCTGGGGAGGGAGACCCAGTACTTC.

The CDR3 loop reads CASSWDAGTDNTEAFF. Here the CDR3 DNA reads TGTGCCAGCAGCTGGGACGCCGGGACAGATAACACTGAAGCTTTCTTT. The chain is built from TRBV5-6 and TRBJ1-1; the match to TRBD1 covers 7 bases. This CDR3 contains 16 residues. Germline trimming cut 3 bases from V and 2 bases from J; bases unmatched to any gene: 10. Looked up from germline, CDR1 is SGHDT and CDR2 is YYEEEE.